This TCR beta chain was sequenced for a study of identical twins. TCRdb passed the 5' RACE reads through MiXCR, listing each CDR3 protein once. The data show 700,000 to 950,000 distinct CDR3 sequences, around 12% seen once. Study-wide results and limits: Conclusions leaned on cross-sectional statistical analysis and did not track the same donors over time.

Notes on this clonotype: Antigen unknown.

The V segment lost 1 base and the J segment 2 bases; nucleotides outside the gene matches: 14. CDR1 and CDR2 from the germline V gene are MGHRA and YSYEKL. CDR3 length: 20 amino acids. These records were also assigned to another study, of yellow fever vaccine responses in identical twins.

J is TRBJ2-3 and V is TRBV4-1; the match to TRBD2 covers 11 bases. The clonotype comes from a young woman in good health. The sample comprised PBMCs. CDR3 coding DNA: TGCGCCAGCAGCCAAGTTTCTGATCTCCTAGCGGGGGGCATCACAGATACGCAGTATTTT. It encodes CASSQVSDLLAGGITDTQYF.